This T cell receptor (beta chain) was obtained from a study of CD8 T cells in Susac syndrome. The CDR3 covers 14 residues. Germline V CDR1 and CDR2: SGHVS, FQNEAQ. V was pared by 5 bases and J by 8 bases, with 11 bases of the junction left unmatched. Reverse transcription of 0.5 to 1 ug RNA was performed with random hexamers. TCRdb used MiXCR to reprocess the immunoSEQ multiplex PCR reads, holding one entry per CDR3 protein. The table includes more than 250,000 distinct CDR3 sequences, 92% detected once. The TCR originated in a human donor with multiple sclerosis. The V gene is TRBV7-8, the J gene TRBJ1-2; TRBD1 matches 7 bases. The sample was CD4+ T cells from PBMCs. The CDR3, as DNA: TGTGCCAGCAGCCTCTCAGGGGGGAGAGGGGGCTACACCTTC. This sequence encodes CASSLSGGRGGYTF.